This TCR beta chain was sequenced in a study of response to subunit inactivated influenza vaccine. Notes on the study in general: Each seasonal influenza vaccination recruits few new T cells, the authors suggested.

The V and J ends lost 1 base and 2 bases respectively, with 5 bases between them. This CDR3 spans 13 amino acids. A single record per CDR3 protein comes from TCRdb applying MiXCR to the RT-PCR reads. Among around 520,000 distinct CDR3 sequences listed, around 25% were seen once. This clonotype was observed at least ten times. What it recognizes is unknown. This chain uses TRBV12-3 or TRBV12-4 with TRBJ1-2; D not resolved. This sequence was found in a man aged 50 or older who received an inactivated influenza vaccine. Material: CD4+ T cells sorted from PBMCs, obtained roughly 5 days after vaccination. CDR3 region: CASSLGENYGYTF. For the CDR3, the DNA is TGTGCCAGCAGTTTAGGGGAAAACTATGGCTACACCTTC.